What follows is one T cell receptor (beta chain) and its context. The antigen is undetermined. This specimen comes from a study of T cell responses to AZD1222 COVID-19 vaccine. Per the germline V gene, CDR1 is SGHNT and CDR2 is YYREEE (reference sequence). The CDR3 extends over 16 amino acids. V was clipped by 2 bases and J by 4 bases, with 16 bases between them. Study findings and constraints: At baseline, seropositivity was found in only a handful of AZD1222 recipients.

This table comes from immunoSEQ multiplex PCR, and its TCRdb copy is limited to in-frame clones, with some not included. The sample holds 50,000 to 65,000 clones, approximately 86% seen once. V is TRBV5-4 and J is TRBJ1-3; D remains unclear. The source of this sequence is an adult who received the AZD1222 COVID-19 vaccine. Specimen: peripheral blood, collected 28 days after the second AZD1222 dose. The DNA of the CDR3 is TGTGCCAGCAGCTTAGAGACCGGGAGGGCCGGAAACACCATATATTTT. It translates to CASSLETGRAGNTIYF.